The 25 T cell receptor beta chains below were found in one sample sequenced in a study of CD8 T cells in Susac syndrome. Reverse transcription of about 0.45 to 1 ug RNA was performed with random hexamers. Using its own MiXCR run on the immunoSEQ multiplex PCR reads, TCRdb lists one record per CDR3 protein. The sample consists of some 200,000 distinct CDR3 sequences, approximately 95% of them appearing once. Material for sequencing was CD8+ T cells from PBMCs. Receptor source: a human donor with Susac syndrome.

The chain has TRBV9 and TRBJ2-1, with D possibly being TRBD1 (5 bases). Trimming shortened V by 4 bases and J by 4 bases, and 18 bases separated the two germline ends. Germline V lookup: CDR1 SGDLS, CDR2 YYNGEE. CDR3 length: 16 residues. CDR3 DNA sequence: TGTGCCAGCAGCTCTACAGGCGTGCCCCTTTACAATGAGCAGTTCTTC. This sequence encodes CASSSTGVPLYNEQFF.

The chain has TRBV28 and TRBJ1-1; no definite D call. The germline CDR1 and CDR2 sequences are MDHEN and SYDVKM. V lost 4 bases and J 7 bases, leaving 13 bases between the germline ends. This CDR3 contains 13 residues. For the CDR3, the DNA is TGTGCCAGCAGTTCCCGACCCCGAGGTGAAGCTTTCTTT. Amino acid sequence: CASSSRPRGEAFF.

V usage is TRBV5-6 and J usage is TRBJ2-2; TRBD2 might be the D (5 bases). V was cut by 4 bases and J by 3 bases, with 13 bases left in between. Germline loops: CDR1 SGHDT, CDR2 YYEEEE. The CDR3 is 15 amino acids. The CDR3 sequence: CASSNERTHTGELFF. Written as DNA, the CDR3 is TGTGCCAGCAGCAATGAGCGGACGCACACCGGGGAGCTGTTTTTT. Drawing the rest from reference TRBV5-6 and TRBJ2-2, the complete variable domain is DAGVTQSPTHLIKTRGQQVTLRCSPKSGHDTVSWYQQALGQGPQFIFQYYEEEERQRGNFPDRFSGHQFPNYSSELNVNALLLGDSALYLCASSNERTHTGELFFGEGSRLTVL.

The genes are TRBV9 and TRBJ1-2; 10 positions agree with TRBD1. The junction had 10 bases not matched to a gene; V was cut back by 6 bases and J by 8 bases. Germline V lookup: CDR1 SGDLS, CDR2 YYNGEE. The CDR3 has 14 amino acids. The CDR3 DNA follows: TGTGCCAGCACTTTGACAGGGGGCTCAGAAGGCTACACCTTC. It codes for CASTLTGGSEGYTF. Based on the CDR3 plus reference TRBV9 and TRBJ1-2, the full variable domain is DSGVTQTPKHLITATGQRVTLRCSPRSGDLSVYWYQQSLDQGLQFLIQYYNGEERAKGNILERFSAQQFPDLHSELNLSSLELGDSALYFCASTLTGGSEGYTFGSGTRLTVV.

The chain joins TRBV7-6 to TRBJ2-6, with D hard to call. Germline V gene lookup returns CDR1 SGHVS and CDR2 FNYEAQ. Trimming left V 1 base short and J 4 bases short, with 14 bases between. This CDR3 has 17 residues. CDR3 nucleotide sequence: TGTGCCAGCAGCTTAGGACCGAATCCCCTCGGGGCCAACGTCCTGACTTTC. Translating gives CASSLGPNPLGANVLTF.

The chain links TRBV28 to TRBJ2-7, with 10 bases fitting TRBD2. This CDR3 region has 15 residues. In germline, CDR1 is MDHEN, CDR2 SYDVKM. The V segment lost 5 bases and the J segment 0 bases; nucleotides outside the gene matches: 4. CDR3 sequence: CASSAIAGGSYEQYF. The CDR3 DNA reads TGTGCCAGCAGTGCCATAGCGGGAGGCTCCTACGAGCAGTACTTC.

This CDR3 is CASSLGTASGYTF. Written as DNA, the CDR3 is TGTGCCAGCAGCCTTGGGACAGCCTCCGGCTACACCTTC. The chain links TRBV3-1 to TRBJ1-2, with 7 bases identical to TRBD1. With 4 bases clipped from V and 8 bases from J, the junction kept 7 bases outside the gene matches. The germline V gene encodes CDR1 LGHDT and CDR2 YNNKEL (reference sequence). The CDR3 covers 13 residues.

The chain is built from TRBV7-9 and TRBJ2-7; TRBD2 aligns across 9 bases. Per the germline V gene, CDR1 is SEHNR and CDR2 is FQNEAQ (reference sequence). Trimming cost V 5 bases and J 3 bases; bases outside gene matches: 5. The length of the CDR3 is 14 residues. CDR3 nucleotides: TGTGCCAGCAGCCCGAGCGGGAGGCACTACGAGCAGTACTTC. Translation: CASSPSGRHYEQYF.

The CDR3 is CASSPRRDRVEKLFF. Here the CDR3 DNA reads TGTGCCAGCAGTCCACGACGAGACAGGGTTGAAAAACTGTTTTTT. The J gene is TRBJ1-4, the V gene TRBV12-3 or TRBV12-4; TRBD1 matches at 7 bases. V shed 5 bases, J shed 7 bases, and the junction held 10 bases outside the gene matches. The length of the CDR3 is 15 residues.

The chain links TRBV9 to TRBJ1-1, with a possible D match to TRBD1 (5 bases). The ends were cut back, 4 bases at V and 4 bases at J, with 17 bases in the middle. Germline V gene data show CDR1 as SGDLS and CDR2 as YYNGEE. The CDR3 has 15 amino acids. CDR3 sequence (DNA): TGTGCCAGCAGCACCGGGGGGGGGATTGGCACTGAAGCTTTCTTT. Its translation: CASSTGGGIGTEAFF. The full variable domain, with the rest looked up from reference TRBV9 and TRBJ1-1, is DSGVTQTPKHLITATGQRVTLRCSPRSGDLSVYWYQQSLDQGLQFLIQYYNGEERAKGNILERFSAQQFPDLHSELNLSSLELGDSALYFCASSTGGGIGTEAFFGQGTRLTVV.

The rearrangement links TRBV7-3 to TRBJ2-3; possible D gene TRBD1, 6 bases. From germline, CDR1 is SGHTA and CDR2 FQGTGA. This CDR3 is 15 amino acids long. Trimming removed 3 bases at V and 1 base at J, with 11 bases between. CDR3 in amino acids: CASSFSRQGTDTQYF. Written as DNA, the CDR3 is TGTGCCAGCAGCTTTAGTAGACAGGGCACAGATACGCAGTATTTT.

V usage is TRBV3-1 and J usage is TRBJ1-6; D gene uncertain. The CDR3 is made up of 16 amino acids. Trimming shortened V by 0 bases and J by 0 bases, and 6 bases separated the two germline ends. CDR1 is LGHDT and CDR2 is YNNKEL in the germline V gene (reference sequence). CDR3 bases: TGTGCCAGCAGCCAAGAGAAGAGCTCCTATAATTCACCCCTCCACTTT. Translation gives CASSQEKSSYNSPLHF.

The V and J genes are TRBV4-1 and TRBJ2-7, with 10 bases identical to TRBD2. This CDR3 has 18 amino acids. V shed 0 bases, J shed 3 bases, and the junction held 11 bases outside the gene matches. The germline V gene encodes CDR1 MGHRA and CDR2 YSYEKL. CDR3 residues: CASSQDRGPSGGYYEQYF. The CDR3, as DNA: TGCGCCAGCAGCCAAGACCGGGGACCTAGCGGGGGATACTACGAGCAGTACTTC.

The chain combines TRBV5-4 with TRBJ2-7; 7 bases agree with TRBD2. V was clipped by 0 bases and J by 1 base; unmatched bases: 7. Per germline, CDR1 SGHNT and CDR2 YYREEE (reference sequence). This CDR3 has 16 amino acids. The DNA of the CDR3 is TGTGCCAGCAGCTTGGATTCCGGGGGGAAATCCTACGAGCAGTACTTC. Its protein product is CASSLDSGGKSYEQYF.

The J gene is TRBJ2-5, the V gene TRBV11-2; 12 nucleotides align to TRBD1. CDR1 is SGHAT, CDR2 FQNNGV, per germline. V was clipped by 4 bases and J by 4 bases; unmatched bases: 13. The CDR3 consists of 18 residues. The CDR3 nucleotides read TGTGCCAGCAGCTCGCTCGGGACAGGGGGCGTTTTGAGAGAGACCCAGTACTTC. Translation gives CASSSLGTGGVLRETQYF.

The chain has TRBV30 and TRBJ2-7; D perhaps matches TRBD2 (5 bases). Germline loops: CDR1 GTSNPN, CDR2 SVGIG (reference sequence). The CDR3 consists of 14 residues. V lost 0 bases and J 2 bases, leaving 11 bases between the germline ends. The CDR3 DNA reads as TGTGCCTGGAGTGTACTAGGTTCCACCTACGAGCAGTACTTC. Amino acids: CAWSVLGSTYEQYF.

This chain uses TRBV6-5 with TRBJ1-2; no clear D gene. CDR1 is MNHEY and CDR2 is SVGAGI in the germline V gene. V was clipped by 0 bases and J by 3 bases, with 17 bases between them. The CDR3 consists of 17 residues. CDR3 in amino acids: CASSYSLPSQRDYGYTF. The CDR3 DNA follows: TGTGCCAGCAGTTACTCGCTTCCCTCACAGAGGGACTATGGCTACACCTTC.

This clonotype occurred once. The gene calls are TRBV14 and TRBJ2-5; 7 nucleotides agree with TRBD1. CDR3 length: 15 amino acids. J was trimmed by 5 bases and V by 0 bases; bases with no gene match: 6. CDR1 is SGHDN and CDR2 is FVKESK in the germline V gene. The CDR3 DNA reads TGTGCCAGCAGCCAAGAAAACAGGGGATGGGAGACCCAGTACTTC. It is translated as CASSQENRGWETQYF. Based on the CDR3 plus reference TRBV14 and TRBJ2-5, the full variable domain is EAGVTQFPSHSVIEKGQTVTLRCDPISGHDNLYWYRRVMGKEIKFLLHFVKESKQDESGMPNNRFLAERTGGTYSTLKVQPAELEDSGVYFCASSQENRGWETQYFGPGTRLLVL.

This rearrangement joins TRBV7-9 to TRBJ2-3; 8 bases line up with TRBD2. This CDR3 comprises 16 residues. CDR1 is SEHNR, CDR2 FQNEAQ, per germline (reference sequence). V gave up 1 base and J gave up 0 bases; unmatched junction bases: 3. CDR3: CASSLVAGKSTDTQYF. CDR3 in DNA: TGTGCCAGCAGCTTAGTAGCGGGAAAAAGCACAGATACGCAGTATTTT.

J is TRBJ2-3 and V is TRBV11-2, with D uncertain. Germline CDR1 reads SGHAT; CDR2 reads FQNNGV. CDR3 length: 15 residues. Trimming removed 6 bases at V and 1 base at J, with 14 bases between. The CDR3 bases are TGTGCCAGCAGTAAAACCACCTCTGGCACAGATACGCAGTATTTT. Protein product: CASSKTTSGTDTQYF.

The J gene is TRBJ2-6, the V gene TRBV5-1; 8 positions agree with TRBD1. Per the germline V gene, CDR1 is SGHRS and CDR2 is YFSETQ. The ends lost 4 bases at V and 0 bases at J; junction bases unmatched: 9. This CDR3 contains 18 residues. The CDR3 loop reads CASSVNSGQDSGANVLTF. The CDR3 coding sequence is TGCGCCAGCAGCGTAAACTCGGGACAGGACTCTGGGGCCAACGTCCTGACTTTC.

This chain joins TRBV9 and TRBJ2-7; possibly TRBD2 for D (6 bases). Trimming stripped 0 bases from V and 2 bases from J, with 12 bases between. Germline lookup yields CDR1 SGDLS and CDR2 YYNGEE. This CDR3 has 15 residues. The CDR3 reads CASSVDAGPTYEQYF. Here the CDR3 DNA reads TGTGCCAGCAGCGTAGATGCGGGGCCGACCTACGAGCAGTACTTC.

The J gene is TRBJ2-5, the V gene TRBV11-2; D is uncertain. V shed 1 base and J shed 5 bases, with 20 bases lying between them. The CDR3 length is 17 residues. Germline CDR1 is SGHAT and CDR2 is FQNNGV. The CDR3 DNA is TGTGCCAGCAGCTTAGGGATTATAGGGAAAATCAGGGAGACCCAGTACTTC. The encoded protein is CASSLGIIGKIRETQYF.

J is TRBJ2-3 and V is TRBV12-3 or TRBV12-4; unclear D gene. V was trimmed by 6 bases and J by 0 bases, leaving 7 bases between them. CDR3 length equals 13 residues. The CDR3 sequence: CASRSHSTDTQYF. The CDR3 nucleotides read TGTGCCAGCAGGTCCCACAGCACAGATACGCAGTATTTT.

In this sample, this clonotype turned up once. V usage is TRBV7-9 and J usage is TRBJ2-7; D might be TRBD2 (5 bases). The V end was cut by 4 bases, the J end by 5 bases, with 9 bases between. The CDR3 totals 12 residues. Germline V CDR1 and CDR2: SEHNR, FQNEAQ (reference sequence). CDR3 nucleotides: TGTGCCAGCAGCTACGACTACAACGAGCAGTACTTC. It is translated as CASSYDYNEQYF.